A selection of T cell receptor beta chains follows, all from one sample in a study of blood T cells in healthy people across ages. TCRdb reprocessed the 5' RACE reads via MiXCR and lists one record per CDR3 protein. The sample shows roughly 1,000,000 distinct CDR3 sequences, 20% to 25% of them seen only once. This same sample was also taken into another study, of T cells of mothers and their children.

Specimen: blood. The receptors were gathered from a girl aged 2 to 10 in good health. CDR3s include the opening cysteine and the closing phenylalanine or tryptophan. A D gene is named only where the DNA matches it firmly. Clone size appears in some rows only: once, few, many, or a class for an expanded clone.

J: TRBJ1-1
size: .
D: .
V: TRBV7-9
CDR3: CASSRGIPEAFF
DNA: TGTGCCAGCAGCAGGGGTATACCTGAAGCTTTCTTT

J: TRBJ1-4
size: .
D: .
V: TRBV5-6
CDR3: CASSSTSHEKLFF
DNA: TGTGCCAGCAGCTCAACTTCCCATGAAAAACTGTTTTTT

J: TRBJ2-2
size: .
D: .
V: TRBV4-1
CDR3: CASSQAYGNTGELFF
DNA: TGCGCCAGCAGCCAAGCGTACGGGAACACCGGGGAGCTGTTTTTT

J: TRBJ1-1
size: few
D: .
V: TRBV28
CDR3: CASSFYEDLEAFF
DNA: TGTGCCAGCAGTTTTTATGAGGACCTTGAAGCTTTCTTT

J: TRBJ2-7
size: .
D: .
V: TRBV9
CDR3: CASSVELAANEQYF
DNA: TGTGCCAGCAGCGTAGAGCTAGCAGCAAACGAGCAGTACTTC

J: TRBJ2-2
size: .
D: TRBD1
V: TRBV6-1
CDR3: CASRSPGTGFTGELFF
DNA: TGTGCCAGTAGAAGCCCCGGGACAGGGTTTACCGGGGAGCTGTTTTTT

J: TRBJ1-6
size: .
D: .
V: TRBV6-5
CDR3: CASSIGTNSPLHF
DNA: TGTGCCAGCAGTATAGGGACCAATTCACCCCTCCACTTT

J: TRBJ2-7
size: .
D: .
V: TRBV27
CDR3: CASSPSLGGTYEQYF
DNA: TGTGCCAGCAGTCCCTCCCTAGGAGGGACCTACGAGCAGTACTTC

J: TRBJ1-4
size: .
D: .
V: TRBV12-3/TRBV12-4
CDR3: CASSREDGTSTNEKLFF
DNA: TGTGCCAGCAGTCGCGAGGACGGAACGTCAACTAATGAAAAACTGTTTTTT

J: TRBJ2-6
size: few
D: TRBD1
V: TRBV9
CDR3: CASTLTGGDGANVLTF
DNA: TGTGCCAGCACCTTGACAGGGGGCGATGGGGCCAACGTCCTGACTTTC

J: TRBJ2-1
size: few
D: .
V: TRBV20-1
CDR3: CSAIYGNEQFF
DNA: TGCAGTGCTATCTATGGGAACGAGCAGTTCTTC

J: TRBJ2-7
size: few
D: .
V: TRBV27
CDR3: CASSISGPSYEQYF
DNA: TGTGCCAGCAGTATAAGCGGGCCGTCCTACGAGCAGTACTTC

J: TRBJ2-5
size: .
D: .
V: TRBV20-1
CDR3: CSASAEGKIGGIVGQESQYF
DNA: TGCAGTGCTTCAGCTGAGGGGAAAATCGGCGGGATAGTTGGACAAGAGTCCCAGTACTTC

J: TRBJ2-7
size: few
D: .
V: TRBV4-2
CDR3: CASSQDLGGRGERDSYEQYF
DNA: TGTGCCAGCAGCCAAGATCTTGGAGGTAGGGGGGAGAGGGATTCCTACGAGCAGTACTTC

J: TRBJ2-5
size: .
D: TRBD2
V: TRBV6-5
CDR3: CASSYSMGLAGGETQYF
DNA: TGTGCCAGCAGTTACTCGATGGGCCTCGCCGGGGGGGAGACCCAGTACTTC

J: TRBJ1-2
size: .
D: .
V: TRBV7-6
CDR3: CASSSGVGNGYGYTF
DNA: TGTGCCAGCAGCTCCGGAGTAGGTAACGGCTATGGCTACACCTTC

J: TRBJ2-3
size: .
D: .
V: TRBV10-3
CDR3: CAISEKRGTDTQYF
DNA: TGTGCCATCAGTGAGAAGCGGGGCACAGATACGCAGTATTTT

J: TRBJ2-2
size: few
D: TRBD2
V: TRBV10-3
CDR3: CAISPGEAGDSNTGELFF
DNA: TGTGCCATCAGTCCAGGGGAAGCGGGGGATTCGAACACCGGGGAGCTGTTTTTT

J: TRBJ2-2
size: few
D: .
V: TRBV5-5
CDR3: CASSLGGPRGDTGELFF
DNA: TGTGCCAGCAGCTTGGGCGGCCCCCGCGGGGACACCGGGGAGCTGTTTTTT

J: TRBJ1-4
size: .
D: .
V: TRBV4-3
CDR3: CASSQDPEGVKLFF
DNA: TGCGCCAGCAGCCAAGATCCGGAGGGTGTAAAACTGTTTTTT

J: TRBJ2-1
size: few
D: TRBD2
V: TRBV4-3
CDR3: CASSQGWGGDNEQFF
DNA: TGCGCCAGCAGCCAAGGGTGGGGGGGGGACAATGAGCAGTTCTTC

J: TRBJ2-5
size: few
D: .
V: TRBV19
CDR3: CASHGGLEETQYF
DNA: TGTGCCAGCCACGGGGGGCTAGAAGAGACCCAGTACTTC

J: TRBJ2-5
size: .
D: .
V: TRBV20-1
CDR3: CSARDEGVGGETQYF
DNA: TGCAGTGCTAGAGATGAGGGGGTGGGAGGAGAGACCCAGTACTTC

J: TRBJ2-7
size: .
D: TRBD2
V: TRBV6-6
CDR3: CASSRGSGGRNEQYF
DNA: TGTGCCAGCAGTAGAGGTAGCGGGGGGCGGAACGAGCAGTACTTC

J: TRBJ2-7
size: .
D: .
V: TRBV20-1
CDR3: CIRGYEQYF
DNA: TGCATCCGAGGCTACGAGCAGTACTTC

J: TRBJ2-1
size: .
D: .
V: TRBV20-1
CDR3: CSARDVAGVLYNEQFF
DNA: TGCAGTGCTAGAGATGTAGCAGGGGTACTCTACAATGAGCAGTTCTTC

J: TRBJ2-6
size: few
D: .
V: TRBV5-1
CDR3: CASSLASGGANVLTF
DNA: TGCGCCAGCAGCTTGGCATCGGGGGGGGCCAACGTCCTGACTTTC

J: TRBJ1-2
size: .
D: .
V: TRBV18
CDR3: CASSPLSGLTKSGGYTF
DNA: TGTGCCAGCTCACCTCTATCGGGACTCACAAAAAGCGGGGGCTACACCTTC

J: TRBJ1-2
size: .
D: .
V: TRBV6-2/TRBV6-3
CDR3: CASGQTTKLDYGYTF
DNA: TGTGCCAGCGGACAAACTACCAAGCTCGACTATGGCTACACCTTC

J: TRBJ2-5
size: few
D: .
V: TRBV12-3/TRBV12-4
CDR3: CASSSLGLLETQYF
DNA: TGTGCCAGCAGTTCCCTAGGACTATTGGAGACCCAGTACTTC

J: TRBJ1-2
size: .
D: .
V: TRBV2
CDR3: CASSRGHCTF
DNA: TGTGCCAGCAGCCGGGGACACTGCACCTTC

J: TRBJ2-5
size: few
D: .
V: TRBV29-1
CDR3: CSVVEDPQETQYF
DNA: TGCAGCGTTGTGGAGGACCCTCAAGAGACCCAGTACTTC

J: TRBJ2-7
size: .
D: .
V: TRBV28
CDR3: CASSFWPEAEQYF
DNA: TGTGCCAGCAGTTTTTGGCCTGAAGCGGAGCAGTACTTC